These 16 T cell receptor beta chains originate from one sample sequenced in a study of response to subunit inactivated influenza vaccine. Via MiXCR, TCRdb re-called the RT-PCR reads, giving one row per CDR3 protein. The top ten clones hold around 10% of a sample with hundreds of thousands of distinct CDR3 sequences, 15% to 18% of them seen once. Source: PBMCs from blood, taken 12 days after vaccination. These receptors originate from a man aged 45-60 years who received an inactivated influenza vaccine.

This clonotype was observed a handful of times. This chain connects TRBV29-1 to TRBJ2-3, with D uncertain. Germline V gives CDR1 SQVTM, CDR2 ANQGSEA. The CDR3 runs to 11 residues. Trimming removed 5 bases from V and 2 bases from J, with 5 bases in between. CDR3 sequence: CSVRPTDTQYF. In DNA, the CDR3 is TGCAGCGTTCGGCCCACAGATACGCAGTATTTT.

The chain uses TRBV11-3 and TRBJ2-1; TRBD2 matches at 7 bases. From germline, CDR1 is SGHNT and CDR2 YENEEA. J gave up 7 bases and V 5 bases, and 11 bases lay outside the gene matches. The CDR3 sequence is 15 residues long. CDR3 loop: CASSGSGAARNEQFF. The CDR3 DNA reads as TGTGCCAGCAGCGGGAGCGGGGCTGCACGAAATGAGCAGTTCTTC.

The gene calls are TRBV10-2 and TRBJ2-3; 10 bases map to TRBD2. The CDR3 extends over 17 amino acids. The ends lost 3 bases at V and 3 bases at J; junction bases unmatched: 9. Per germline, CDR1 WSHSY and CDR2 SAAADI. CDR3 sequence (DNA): TGCGCCAGCAGTGACTGGGCTAGCGGGAGTCGGACAGATACGCAGTATTTT. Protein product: CASSDWASGSRTDTQYF.

CDR3 sequence reads: CASSPQFRTDSNQPQHF. CDR3 DNA sequence: TGTGCCAGCAGTCCCCAGTTCCGGACAGATAGCAATCAGCCCCAGCATTTT. The rearrangement joins TRBV6-2 or TRBV6-3 to TRBJ1-5, with D maybe TRBD1 (6 bases). CDR1 MNHEY and CDR2 SVGEGT come from the germline V gene. The V end lost 5 bases, the J end lost 0 bases, and 17 bases lay between the germline ends. The CDR3 has 17 residues.

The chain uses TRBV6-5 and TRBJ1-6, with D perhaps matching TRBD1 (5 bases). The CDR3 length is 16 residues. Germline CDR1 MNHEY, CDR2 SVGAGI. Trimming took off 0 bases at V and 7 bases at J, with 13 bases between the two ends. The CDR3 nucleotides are TGTGCCAGCAGTTACTCCCCCAGGGTTGGGAATTCACCCCTCCACTTT. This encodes CASSYSPRVGNSPLHF.

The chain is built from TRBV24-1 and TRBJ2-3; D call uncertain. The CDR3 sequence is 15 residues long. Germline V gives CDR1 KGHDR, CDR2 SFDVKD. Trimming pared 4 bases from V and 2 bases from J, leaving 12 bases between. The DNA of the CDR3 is TGTGCCACCAGTGACCGTGACAAAATCACAGATACGCAGTATTTT. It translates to CATSDRDKITDTQYF.

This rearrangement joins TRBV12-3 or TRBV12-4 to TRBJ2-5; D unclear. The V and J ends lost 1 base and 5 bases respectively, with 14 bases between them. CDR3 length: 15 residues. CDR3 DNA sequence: TGTGCCAGCAGTTTAGTTTCGGTTGGTAGGGAGACCCAGTACTTC. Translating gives CASSLVSVGRETQYF.

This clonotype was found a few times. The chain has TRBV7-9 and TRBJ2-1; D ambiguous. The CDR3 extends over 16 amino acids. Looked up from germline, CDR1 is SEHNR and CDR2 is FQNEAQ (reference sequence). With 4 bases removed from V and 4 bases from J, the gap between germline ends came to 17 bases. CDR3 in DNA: TGTGCCAGCAGCTCCCAGACCCCCACAGCGTACAATGAGCAGTTCTTC. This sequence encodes CASSSQTPTAYNEQFF.

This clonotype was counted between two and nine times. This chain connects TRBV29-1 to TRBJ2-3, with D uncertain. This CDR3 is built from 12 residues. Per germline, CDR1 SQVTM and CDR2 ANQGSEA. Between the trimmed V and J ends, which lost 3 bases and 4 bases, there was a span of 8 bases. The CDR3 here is CSVEAFADTQYF. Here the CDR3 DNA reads TGCAGCGTTGAGGCCTTTGCAGATACGCAGTATTTT.

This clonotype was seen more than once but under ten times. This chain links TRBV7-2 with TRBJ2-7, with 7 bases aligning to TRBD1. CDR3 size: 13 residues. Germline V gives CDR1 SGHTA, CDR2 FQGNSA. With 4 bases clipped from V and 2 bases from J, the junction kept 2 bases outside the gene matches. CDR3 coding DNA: TGTGCCAGCAGCTGGGGACAGACCTACGAGCAGTACTTC. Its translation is CASSWGQTYEQYF.

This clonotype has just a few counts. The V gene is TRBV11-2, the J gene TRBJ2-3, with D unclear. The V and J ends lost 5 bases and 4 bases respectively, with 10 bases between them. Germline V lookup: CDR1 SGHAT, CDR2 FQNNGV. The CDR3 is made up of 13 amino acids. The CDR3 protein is CASSPVVSDTQYF. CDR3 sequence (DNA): TGTGCCAGCAGCCCGGTGGTCTCAGATACGCAGTATTTT.

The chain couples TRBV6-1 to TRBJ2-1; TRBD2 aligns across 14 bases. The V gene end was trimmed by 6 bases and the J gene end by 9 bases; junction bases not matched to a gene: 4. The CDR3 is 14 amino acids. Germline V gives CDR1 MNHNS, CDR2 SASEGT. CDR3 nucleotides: TGTGCCAGCAGGGGACTAGCGGGAGTGGCTGAGCAGTTCTTC. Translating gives CASRGLAGVAEQFF.

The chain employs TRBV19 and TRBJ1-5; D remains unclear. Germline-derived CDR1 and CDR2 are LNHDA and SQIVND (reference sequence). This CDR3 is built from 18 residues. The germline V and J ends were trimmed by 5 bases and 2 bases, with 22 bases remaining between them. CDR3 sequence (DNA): TGTGCCAGTAGTCTCCCAATGCCCGGTGGCGGGGGCAATCAGCCCCAGCATTTT. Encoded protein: CASSLPMPGGGGNQPQHF. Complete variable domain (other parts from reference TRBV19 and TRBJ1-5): DGGITQSPKYLFRKEGQNVTLSCEQNLNHDAMYWYRQDPGQGLRLIYYSQIVNDFQKGDIAEGYSVSREKKESFPLTVTSAQKNPTAFYLCASSLPMPGGGGNQPQHFGDGTRLSIL.

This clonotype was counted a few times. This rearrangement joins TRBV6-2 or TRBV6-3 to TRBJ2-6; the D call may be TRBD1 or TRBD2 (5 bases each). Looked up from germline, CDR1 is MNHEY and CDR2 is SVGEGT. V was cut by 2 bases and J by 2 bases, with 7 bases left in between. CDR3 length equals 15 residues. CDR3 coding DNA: TGTGCCAGCAGTTACGGGGGTGCTGGGGCCAACGTCCTGACTTTC. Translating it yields CASSYGGAGANVLTF.

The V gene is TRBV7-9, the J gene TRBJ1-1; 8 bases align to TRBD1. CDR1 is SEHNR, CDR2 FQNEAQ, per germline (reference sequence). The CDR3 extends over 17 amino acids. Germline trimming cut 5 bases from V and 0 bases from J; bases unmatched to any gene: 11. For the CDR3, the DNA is TGTGCCAGCAGCCTTGCCTCCGGGACAGGTATGAACACTGAAGCTTTCTTT. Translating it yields CASSLASGTGMNTEAFF.

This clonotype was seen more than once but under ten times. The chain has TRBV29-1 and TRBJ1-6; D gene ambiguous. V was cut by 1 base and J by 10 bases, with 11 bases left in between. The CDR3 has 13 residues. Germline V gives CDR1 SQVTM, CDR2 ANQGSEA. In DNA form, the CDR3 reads TGCAGCGTTGAAGGGCAGCCGGGCTCACCCCTCCACTTT. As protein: CSVEGQPGSPLHF.